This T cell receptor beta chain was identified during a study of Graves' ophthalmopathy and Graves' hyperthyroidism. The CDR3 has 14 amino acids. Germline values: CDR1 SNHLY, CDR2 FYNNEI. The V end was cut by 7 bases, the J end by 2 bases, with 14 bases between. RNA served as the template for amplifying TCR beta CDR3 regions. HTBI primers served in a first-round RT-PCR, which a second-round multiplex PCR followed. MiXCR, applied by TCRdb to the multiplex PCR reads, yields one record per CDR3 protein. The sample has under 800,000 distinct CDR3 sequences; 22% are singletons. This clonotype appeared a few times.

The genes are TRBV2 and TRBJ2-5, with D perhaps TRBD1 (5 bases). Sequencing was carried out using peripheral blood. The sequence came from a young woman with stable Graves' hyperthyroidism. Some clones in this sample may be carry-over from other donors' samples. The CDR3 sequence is CASTSGQGQETQYF. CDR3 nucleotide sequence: TGTGCCAGCACCTCTGGGCAGGGTCAAGAGACCCAGTACTTC.